This TCR beta chain comes out of a study of CD8 T cells in Susac syndrome. Reverse transcription of roughly 0.45 to 1 ug RNA was performed with random hexamers. TCRdb fed the immunoSEQ multiplex PCR reads into MiXCR, producing one record per CDR3 protein. Here the sample spans 140,000 or so distinct CDR3 sequences, 90% to 96% being singletons. This clonotype originated in a human donor with Susac syndrome. Sequencing input: CD4+ T cells from PBMCs.

CDR3 nucleotides: TGTGCCAGCAGCTCCGGACACTACGAGCAGTACTTC. It encodes CASSSGHYEQYF. This rearrangement joins TRBV11-2 to TRBJ2-7; maybe TRBD1 (5 bases). CDR3 length: 12 residues. Germline CDR1 and CDR2: SGHAT and FQNNGV. V was clipped by 4 bases and J by 3 bases, with 7 bases between them.